The subject of this entry is one T cell receptor (beta chain). No antigen is known for it. There are no base qualities to consult, and no much larger clone falls within one base. The immunoSEQ Assay, a bias-controlled multiplex PCR, was used to amplify TCRbeta CDR3 regions from genomic DNA. In the paper's pipeline: Within the assay, amplification of reference gene primers was used to estimate how many nucleated cells each sample contained. To quantify the absolute abundance of each unique TCRbeta CDR3 rearrangement, sequence reads were collapsed and filtered. For each sample, productive Simpson clonality was calculated as the square root of Simpson's diversity index across productive rearrangements. TCRdb took this table from immuneACCESS and kept in-frame rearrangements with V and J called. Such tables lack part of the clones; where checked against another copy, unresolved V genes explain under half of the gap, and the rest is unexplained. V, J and clone size are taken as reported in that table, and D and trimming were inferred from the DNA itself. Counted in this sample were approximately 300,000 clones; over 75% of them appeared once. The ten largest clones capture 10% of the sample.

Enrolling through a virtual design, the prospective study's participants ranged in age from roughly 18 to 95 years and lived across around 25 United States geographic areas. Cohort assignment in the prospective study relied on participant-reported clinical history from a screening survey and a study questionnaire. Recovered participants in ImmuneRACE Cohort 3 were defined by two consecutive negative NP/OP PCR tests, clearance by a healthcare professional, or resolution of symptoms. Each participant in the prospective study had whole blood, serum and a nasopharyngeal or oropharyngeal swab collected by mobile phlebotomists. Over an approximately 2-month period, participants in the prospective study had the option of providing additional blood draws and questionnaires. Before DNA extraction, prospective study blood samples were shipped either frozen or at room temperature. At the junction V is shortened by 2 bases and J by 7 bases, with 6 bases in between. From its cysteine to its phenylalanine, the CDR3 spans 12 amino acids. Only the CDR3 part of the read is kept: 36 bases, read in frame from the first base. Reading the germline V gene gives CDR1 SGHRS and CDR2 YFSETQ.

The data were obtained in a study of blood T cell repertoires in COVID-19 (dated by TCRdb to the early 2020s). Describing the broader study: Samples from collaborators originated in the United States, Italy and Spain and spanned both the acute and convalescent phases of COVID-19. Nearly every sample came with metadata listing a de-identified subject ID, COVID-19 status, age in years and sex. Where available, HLA class I and class II types were taken from metadata supplied by the sample provider and were not determined by assay-based typing. Samples were obtained from the ongoing ImmuneRACE study (first 160 participants) and from 950 to 1,500 subjects provided by 6 global collaborators. The material from the prospective study consisted of cDNA or gDNA derived from T cells, B-cell-depleted T cells, or PBMCs. The dataset comprised deeply sampled blood TCRbeta repertoires from subjects exposed to, actively infected with, or recovered from COVID-19. The repertoires were made available in a free public database intended to serve as a resource for research on the immune response to SARS-CoV-2.

General conclusions and limits of the study: How much clinical and demographic metadata was included differed by source and by participant, and the metadata was provided uncurated.

The sample consisted of PBMCs or T cells enriched from blood (not recorded which). The chain is made from TRBV5-1 and TRBJ2-2; no D gene call is confident. The source is a woman younger than 30 who had recovered from COVID-19. The CDR3 amino acid sequence is: CASSFEVGELFF. DNA sequence: TGCGCCAGCAGCTTCGAGGTCGGGGAGCTGTTTTTT.